Presented here are 30 T cell receptor beta chains from one specimen sequenced in a study of blood T cells in healthy people across ages. PCR was performed a second time for 7 to 11 cycles using a sample-barcoded 5' primer and a J-beta primer mix. TCRdb itself ran the 5' RACE reads through MiXCR, one entry per CDR3 protein. Among roughly 2 million distinct CDR3 sequences listed, around half were seen once. Sequenced input: blood. Every receptor here comes from a middle-aged woman in good health.

This clonotype was picked up a small number of times. Written as DNA, the CDR3 is TGCAGCGTTTCGTCAGGGGGCAACTATGGCTACACCTTC. Encoded protein: CSVSSGGNYGYTF. The V gene is TRBV29-1, the J gene TRBJ1-2; TRBD1 matches at 8 bases. Germline V gene data show CDR1 as SQVTM and CDR2 as ANQGSEA. The CDR3 loop spans 13 amino acids. With V trimmed by 5 bases and J by 2 bases, 4 bases remained unmatched.

This chain uses TRBV7-2 with TRBJ2-1; D could derive from TRBD1 or TRBD2 (5 bases each). TRBJ2-7 explains the end of the DNA better; the J call may be wrong. Germline V CDR1 and CDR2: SGHTA, FQGNSA. This CDR3 comprises 15 residues. For the CDR3, the DNA is TGTGCCAGCAGCTCGGGGCAGGGAGCCTACAATGAGCAGTACTTC. Protein: CASSSGQGAYNEQYF.

This clonotype came up a few times. This chain uses TRBV20-1 with TRBJ2-3; 10 bases are shared with TRBD2. V shed 6 bases and J 4 bases; nucleotides not matched to a gene: 13. Germline CDR1 DFQATT, CDR2 SNEGSKA (reference sequence). The CDR3 sequence is 16 residues long. The CDR3 DNA reads as TGCAGTGCAAGTTCGTCCGGGACTAGCGTCGCAGATACGCAGTATTTT. Translating it yields CSASSSGTSVADTQYF.

In its sample, this clonotype was seen a few times. The V and J genes are TRBV3-1 and TRBJ1-1, with D unclear. The CDR3 spans 15 residues. Germline CDR1 LGHDT, CDR2 YNNKEL (reference sequence). Trimming took 1 base from V and 0 from J, leaving 9 bases between them. CDR3 sequence (DNA): TGTGCCAGCAGCCAAGTGGCGAAGATGAACACTGAAGCTTTCTTT. It is translated as CASSQVAKMNTEAFF.

Details on this clonotype: A read error may be the cause here, since a much bigger clone is one base away. The chain has TRBV29-1 and TRBJ2-5; a weak D match, TRBD2 (5 bases). The end of the DNA aligns better with TRBJ2-7, so the J call may be wrong. There are 12 residues in the CDR3. CDR1 is SQVTM, CDR2 ANQGSEA, per germline. CDR3 amino acids: CSAAGIRGEQYF. CDR3 bases: TGCAGCGCTGCCGGAATACGGGGCGAGCAGTACTTC.

J is TRBJ2-7 and V is TRBV10-3; either TRBD1 or TRBD2 may supply D (5 bases each). Between the trimmed V and J ends, which lost 2 bases and 2 bases, there was a span of 19 bases. Germline loops: CDR1 ENHRY, CDR2 SYGVKD. This CDR3 has 17 amino acids. CDR3 protein: CAISEPIPGTDTYEQYF. Here the CDR3 DNA reads TGTGCCATCAGTGAGCCTATTCCCGGGACGGATACCTACGAGCAGTACTTC.

The rearrangement links TRBV11-2 to TRBJ1-4; D is ambiguous. V was shortened by 5 bases and J by 7 bases, with 14 bases between the two germline ends. The CDR3 length is 14 residues. Per germline, CDR1 SGHAT and CDR2 FQNNGV. CDR3 region: CASSPDGPSEKLFF. The DNA for the CDR3 is TGTGCCAGCAGCCCCGACGGTCCCTCTGAAAAACTGTTTTTT.

This chain connects TRBV3-1 to TRBJ2-5; tentative D call: TRBD2 (5 bases). With the DNA end fitting TRBJ2-7 better, the J assignment may be wrong. Germline lookup yields CDR1 LGHDT and CDR2 YNNKEL (reference sequence). The CDR3 contains 11 residues. The CDR3 reads CASSGSLEQYF. CDR3 nucleotides: TGTGCCAGCAGCGGGAGCCTCGAGCAGTACTTC.

This clonotype was recorded a few times. The chain links TRBV6-1 to TRBJ1-6; 8 bases match TRBD1. Germline lookup yields CDR1 MNHNS and CDR2 SASEGT. Unmatched junction bases numbered 4, after V lost 5 bases and J lost 7 bases. The CDR3 totals 14 residues. CDR3 in DNA: TGTGCCAGCAGTCGGGACAGGAGGAATTCACCCCTCCACTTT. This translates into CASSRDRRNSPLHF.

A few counts support this clonotype. The chain uses TRBV6-5 and TRBJ2-7; 7 bases are shared with TRBD2. Germline lookup yields CDR1 MNHEY and CDR2 SVGAGI. The CDR3 length is 10 residues. The ends lost 8 bases at V and 7 bases at J; junction bases unmatched: 2. The CDR3 spells CASGEGEQYF. The CDR3 DNA reads TGTGCCAGCGGGGAGGGTGAGCAGTACTTC.

The V and J genes are TRBV5-1 and TRBJ2-1; no clear D gene. From germline, CDR1 is SGHRS and CDR2 YFSETQ. V dropped 0 bases and J dropped 11 bases, with 9 bases sitting between them. The CDR3 runs 12 residues. CDR3 residues: CASSLDDQKQFF. The CDR3 DNA sequence: TGCGCCAGCAGCTTGGATGATCAGAAGCAGTTCTTC.

This chain uses TRBV7-9 with TRBJ2-5, with 9 bases aligning to TRBD2. Germline V CDR1 and CDR2: SEHNR, FQNEAQ (reference sequence). The CDR3 loop spans 16 amino acids. The V segment lost 2 bases and the J segment 2 bases; nucleotides outside the gene matches: 6. The DNA for the CDR3 is TGTGCCAGCAGCTTATTCAGACTAGCGGCACAAGAGACCCAGTACTTC. It encodes CASSLFRLAAQETQYF.

The genes are TRBV12-3 or TRBV12-4 and TRBJ2-5; D call uncertain. Trimming removed 1 base at V and 11 bases at J, with 14 bases between. The CDR3 length is 13 residues. The CDR3 spells CASSLGVPNEQYF. As DNA, the CDR3 is TGTGCCAGCAGTTTAGGGGTCCCGAATGAGCAGTACTTC.

The chain combines TRBV18 with TRBJ1-5, with D maybe TRBD1 (5 bases). Germline CDR1 is KGHSH and CDR2 is LQKENI. The ends were cut back, 3 bases at V and 8 bases at J, with 8 bases in the middle. This CDR3 has 12 amino acids. The CDR3 here is CASSPRGEPQHF. DNA of the CDR3: TGTGCCAGCTCACCTCGAGGGGAGCCCCAGCATTTT.

V is TRBV29-1 and J is TRBJ2-1, with D perhaps matching TRBD1 (5 bases). The CDR3 is 14 amino acids. CDR1 and CDR2 from the germline V gene are SQVTM and ANQGSEA. The germline V and J ends were trimmed by 4 bases and 2 bases, with 12 bases remaining between them. The CDR3 nucleotides read TGCAGCGTTGCGAAGCAGGGAACCTACAATGAGCAGTTCTTC. Protein: CSVAKQGTYNEQFF.

There are a few counts of this clonotype. This chain uses TRBV7-3 with TRBJ2-5, with 10 bases matching TRBD2. Germline CDR1 SGHTA, CDR2 FQGTGA. This CDR3 region has 17 residues. After removal of 0 bases from V and 2 bases from J, the junction contained 6 bases not matched to a gene. As DNA, the CDR3 is TGTGCCAGCAGCTTAACAGGGGCTAGCGGGGGTCAAGAGACCCAGTACTTC. Amino acid sequence: CASSLTGASGGQETQYF.

This sequence joins TRBV3-1 and TRBJ2-5; TRBD2 agrees at 11 bases. Per germline, CDR1 LGHDT and CDR2 YNNKEL (reference sequence). Trimming cost V 7 bases and J 5 bases; bases outside gene matches: 3. The CDR3 loop spans 13 amino acids. The CDR3 sequence is CASKGLAEETQYF. CDR3 DNA: TGTGCCAGCAAGGGACTAGCGGAGGAGACCCAGTACTTC.

This clonotype was counted between two and nine times. The chain is built from TRBV10-3 and TRBJ2-1, with 9 bases matching TRBD2. The CDR3 has 17 residues. V trimming: 3 bases; J trimming: 4 bases; junction bases outside the gene matches: 10. Germline assignment: CDR1 ENHRY and CDR2 SYGVKD. The CDR3 here is CAISDLTGTSWYNEQFF. CDR3 nucleotide sequence: TGTGCCATCAGTGACCTAACCGGGACTAGCTGGTACAATGAGCAGTTCTTC.

This clonotype has just a few counts. The rearrangement links TRBV20-1 to TRBJ2-5; D tentatively fits TRBD1 or TRBD2 (5 bases each). CDR1 is DFQATT, CDR2 SNEGSKA, per germline (reference sequence). The CDR3 sequence is 15 residues long. The V gene lost 1 base and the J gene lost 2 bases, with 14 bases spanning the gap. In nucleotides, the CDR3 is TGCAGTGCTAGAGGTCCGGGACGGTCACAAGAGACCCAGTACTTC. Protein product: CSARGPGRSQETQYF.

J is TRBJ2-1 and V is TRBV5-5; D tentatively fits TRBD1 or TRBD2 (7 bases each). The germline CDR1 and CDR2 sequences are SGHKS and YYEKEE (reference sequence). This CDR3 has 15 amino acids. The germline V and J ends were trimmed by 4 bases and 13 bases, with 24 bases remaining between them. The CDR3 loop reads CASSQWREQGETQFF. The CDR3 region has the DNA TGTGCCAGCAGCCAATGGCGGGAGCAGGGGGAGACCCAGTTCTTC.

V gene TRBV20-1 combines with J gene TRBJ1-2, with 10 nucleotides matching TRBD1. V was clipped by 5 bases and J by 7 bases; unmatched bases: 4. This CDR3 region has 12 residues. CDR1 is DFQATT and CDR2 is SNEGSKA in the germline V gene (reference sequence). In DNA, the CDR3 is TGCAGTGCTGGGGGACAGGGGCGTGGCTACACCTTC. It codes for CSAGGQGRGYTF.

This clonotype was picked up many times. The chain carries TRBV28 and TRBJ2-5; 7 positions match TRBD1. Germline V gives CDR1 MDHEN, CDR2 SYDVKM. Trimming cost V 8 bases and J 7 bases; bases outside gene matches: 13. The CDR3 consists of 14 residues. The CDR3 loop is CASQTGALGGTQYF. DNA of the CDR3: TGTGCCAGCCAAACAGGGGCCTTAGGTGGGACCCAGTACTTC.

The chain links TRBV10-3 to TRBJ1-1; D not resolved. Germline CDR1 is ENHRY and CDR2 is SYGVKD. V lost 2 bases, J lost 1 base, and 8 bases lay in between. CDR3 length: 14 residues. The CDR3 protein is CAISEAGSNTEAFF. In DNA form, the CDR3 reads TGTGCCATCAGTGAGGCGGGCTCGAACACTGAAGCTTTCTTT.

V usage is TRBV7-9 and J usage is TRBJ2-3; the D is unclear. The V end was cut by 1 base, the J end by 4 bases, with 9 bases between. CDR3 length equals 14 residues. The germline V gene has CDR1 SEHNR and CDR2 FQNEAQ (reference sequence). CDR3: CASSLVVSPDTQYF. CDR3 DNA sequence: TGTGCCAGCAGCTTAGTTGTCAGTCCAGATACGCAGTATTTT.

The genes are TRBV4-2 and TRBJ2-1; 7 bases agree with TRBD2. Germline V lookup: CDR1 LGHNA, CDR2 YNFKEQ. Trimming at V came to 4 bases and at J to 5 bases, leaving 8 bases not matched to a gene. The CDR3 has 15 amino acids. In DNA, the CDR3 is TGTGCCAGCAGCCCGGAGGGGAGCGGGGACAATGAGCAGTTCTTC. Amino acids: CASSPEGSGDNEQFF.

This clonotype occurred a few times. The chain uses TRBV28 and TRBJ2-3, with 8 bases lining up with TRBD1. The CDR3 extends over 13 amino acids. Germline V gene data show CDR1 as MDHEN and CDR2 as SYDVKM. The junction had 10 bases not matched to a gene; V was cut back by 6 bases and J by 11 bases. CDR3 bases: TGTGCCAGCAGACCTAACAGGGGGAAAGGGCAGTATTTT. Amino acid sequence: CASRPNRGKGQYF.

The J gene is TRBJ2-1, the V gene TRBV27; maybe TRBD2 (6 bases). The J call may be faulty, since TRBJ2-7 better matches the DNA end. CDR3 length: 18 residues. From germline, CDR1 is MNHEY and CDR2 SMNVEV (reference sequence). In DNA form, the CDR3 reads TGTGCCAGCAGTTTCTACCGGGACTTCCCGGGGTCCTACAATGAGCAGTACTTC. This gives the protein CASSFYRDFPGSYNEQYF.

The J gene is TRBJ1-2, the V gene TRBV6-1; 8 bases match TRBD1. Per the germline V gene, CDR1 is MNHNS and CDR2 is SASEGT. V trimming: 0 bases; J trimming: 5 bases; junction bases outside the gene matches: 5. The CDR3 sequence is 15 residues long. As DNA, the CDR3 is TGTGCCAGCAGTGAAGCGGCAGGGGGCTCGTATGGCTACACCTTC. Translation: CASSEAAGGSYGYTF.

The chain recombines TRBV7-2 with TRBJ2-4; 7 bases map to TRBD1. The DNA end favors TRBJ2-5, so the J call may be wrong. The CDR3 extends over 16 amino acids. Germline lookup yields CDR1 SGHTA and CDR2 FQGNSA. CDR3 sequence (DNA): TGTGCCAGCAGCTTAGCGGTGGGACAGCCATGGGAGACCCAGTACTTC. Translating it yields CASSLAVGQPWETQYF.

V gene TRBV7-2 combines with J gene TRBJ2-3, with D possibly matching TRBD1 (7 bases). CDR3 length equals 17 residues. The ends were cut back, 6 bases at V and 4 bases at J, with 23 bases in the middle. The germline V gene encodes CDR1 SGHTA and CDR2 FQGNSA. CDR3 protein: CASSSLGGGFSADTQYF. The DNA of the CDR3 is TGTGCCAGCAGTTCCCTTGGAGGGGGCTTCTCCGCAGATACGCAGTATTTT.